Listed below are T cell receptor beta chains from one sample, sequenced in a study of shared clonotypes between healthy human individuals. Measured with immunoSEQ multiplex PCR; TCRdb has only the in-frame clones, and not every one. The sample lists about 680,000 clones, under 95% occurring once. The source material was naive CD8+ T cells sorted from blood. The receptor source for this set is a man younger than 40 in good health. The CDR3 runs from the conserved cysteine through the conserved F or W. Fields, in order: V gene, clone size, D gene, J gene, CDR3 DNA, CDR3 protein. The D gene is left open where the match is weak. Clone size is stated in some rows and not others, as once, few, many or a class when expanded.

>TRBV7-9|NA|TRBD1|TRBJ1-1
TGTGCCAGCAGCGAGACGACAGGGGACAGTGAAGCTTTCTTT
CASSETTGDSEAFF
>TRBV14|NA|NA|TRBJ2-1
TGTGCCAGCAGCCTGACCTACAATGAGCAGTTCTTC
CASSLTYNEQFF
>TRBV4-3|NA|NA|TRBJ1-2
TGCGCCAGCAGCCATGGGGCAGGGACGGATTTATCGTATGGCTACACCTTC
CASSHGAGTDLSYGYTF
>TRBV4-1|NA|NA|TRBJ2-7
TGCGCCAGCAGCCAAGCCGGGGGACACTACGAGCAGTACTTC
CASSQAGGHYEQYF
>TRBV27|NA|TRBD2|TRBJ2-1
TGTGCCAGCAGAGGCCTCCTCGGGACTAGGGACAATGAGCAGTTCTTC
CASRGLLGTRDNEQFF
>TRBV10-3|once|NA|TRBJ1-2
TGTGCCATTGCCCCACTTAATTCGACAGTAGGAGGCTACACCTTC
CAIAPLNSTVGGYTF
>TRBV29-1|NA|TRBD2|TRBJ2-2
TGCAGCGTCCCGACCGGGACTAGCGGGGGGACCGGGGAGCTGTTTTTT
CSVPTGTSGGTGELFF
>TRBV27|NA|NA|TRBJ2-7
TGTGCCAGCAGGCGGGGGACAGCGGATAGCGTGCAGTACTTC
CASRRGTADSVQYF
>TRBV11-3|NA|TRBD1|TRBJ2-2
TGTGCCAGCAGCCCGCGACAGGGTTGGACCGGGGAGCTGTTTTTT
CASSPRQGWTGELFF
>TRBV11-2|NA|TRBD2|TRBJ2-1
TGTGCCAGCAGCTTACTAGCGGGGAGCTCCTACAATGAGCAGTTCTTC
CASSLLAGSSYNEQFF
>TRBV30|NA|NA|TRBJ2-5
TGTGCCTGGAGTCACGGGAGTGGTGAGACCCAGTACTTC
CAWSHGSGETQYF
>TRBV10-2|NA|TRBD2|TRBJ2-7
TGCGCCAGCGCTAGCGGGAGCTTCTACGAGCAGTACTTC
CASASGSFYEQYF
>TRBV2|once|TRBD1|TRBJ2-7
TGTGCCAGCAGAAACCAGGACAGGGGCCCTACCTACGAGCAGTACTTC
CASRNQDRGPTYEQYF
>TRBV4-1|NA|TRBD2|TRBJ2-3
TGCGCCAGCAGGCAAGCCGCCCTAGCGGCGGTACATACGCAGTATTTT
CASRQAALAAVHTQYF
>TRBV28|NA|NA|TRBJ2-7
TGTGCCAGCAGGGGTTTGGCCTACGAGCAGTACTTC
CASRGLAYEQYF
>TRBV18|NA|NA|TRBJ2-7
TGTGCCAGCTCACTGGGAACCTACGAGCAGTACTTC
CASSLGTYEQYF
>TRBV21-1|NA|NA|TRBJ2-3
TGTGCCAGCACCTCGCCCCAGGGGATGGGCACAGATACGCAGTATTTT
CASTSPQGMGTDTQYF
>TRBV5-5|NA|TRBD1|TRBJ2-7
TGTGCCAGCAGCAAACCGGGACAGGGCTACGAGCAGTACTTC
CASSKPGQGYEQYF
>TRBV6-5|few|NA|TRBJ2-5
TGTGCCAGCGGGGTCAGGGGAGGTGAAGAGACCCAGTACTTC
CASGVRGGEETQYF
>TRBV28|NA|TRBD1|TRBJ2-5
TGTGCCAGCAGCCCCCGGACAGGGCAAGAGACCCAGTACTTC
CASSPRTGQETQYF
>TRBV4-1|NA|NA|TRBJ1-5
TGCGCCACTAGGGACATTGGGAGCAATCAGCCCCAGCATTTT
CATRDIGSNQPQHF
>TRBV11-3|NA|NA|TRBJ2-2
TGTGCCAGCAGCCTGAGTGGCGGGGAGCTGTTTTTT
CASSLSGGELFF
>TRBV15|NA|NA|TRBJ2-2
TGTGCCACCAGCAGAGTCGGGAACACCGGGGAGCTGTTTTTT
CATSRVGNTGELFF
>TRBV28|NA|NA|TRBJ2-2
TGTGCCAGCAGTTTGGAAACGGGCGGGATGATCACCGGGGAGCTGTTTTTT
CASSLETGGMITGELFF
>TRBV5-6|NA|TRBD1|TRBJ2-7
TGTGCCAGCAGCTTTGAATTCCCGATCGAGACAGGGTTCTACGAGCAGTACTTC
CASSFEFPIETGFYEQYF
>TRBV9|NA|NA|TRBJ2-5
TGTGCCAGCAGCAACAGACGTAACCAAGAGACCCAGTACTTC
CASSNRRNQETQYF
>TRBV4-1|NA|NA|TRBJ1-1
TGCGCCAGCAGCTTAACCCGGGGGAACACTGAAGCTTTCTTT
CASSLTRGNTEAFF
>TRBV10-1|NA|NA|TRBJ2-7
TGCGCCAGCAGTGAGTCGGTGGGTCGTTTGGGCGAGCAGTACTTC
CASSESVGRLGEQYF
>TRBV4-1|few|NA|TRBJ1-1
TGCGCCAGCAGCCAAGTACAGGGCACTGAAGCTTTCTTT
CASSQVQGTEAFF
>TRBV4-1|once|TRBD2|TRBJ2-5
TGCGCCAGCAGCAACGAAAAAGCGGGAGGGGCGGAAGAGACCCAGTACTTC
CASSNEKAGGAEETQYF
>TRBV27|NA|TRBD2|TRBJ2-1
TGTGCCAGCAGTTATGGACTAGCGGGACTGAAGGAGCAGTTCTTC
CASSYGLAGLKEQFF
>TRBV19|NA|NA|TRBJ2-7
TGTGCCAGTTCCCCGGGGATCTCCTACGAGCAGTACTTC
CASSPGISYEQYF
>TRBV11-2|NA|NA|TRBJ2-1
TGTGCCAGCAGCCTGACCGAATACAATGAGCAGTTCTTC
CASSLTEYNEQFF
>TRBV28|NA|TRBD1|TRBJ1-2
TGTGCCAGCAGTTTTGGTTTACAGGGGGCTGACTATGGCTACACCTTC
CASSFGLQGADYGYTF
>TRBV27|NA|NA|TRBJ2-1
TGTGCCAGCAGTTCTTTGTTGAGCTACAATGAGCAGTTCTTC
CASSSLLSYNEQFF
>TRBV27|NA|NA|TRBJ1-1
TGTGCCAGCAGCTCCGCGGGGGCGGGGTTCGCCACTGAAGCTTTCTTT
CASSSAGAGFATEAFF
>TRBV11-3|NA|TRBD2|TRBJ2-2
TGTGCCAGCAGCTTAGATTCGCGGGTAGCGGGAAATCCCACCGGGGAGCTGTTTTTT
CASSLDSRVAGNPTGELFF
>TRBV6-5|NA|NA|TRBJ2-7
TGTGCCAGCAGTTACGGGTGGGAGGATGAAGAGCAGTACTTC
CASSYGWEDEEQYF
>TRBV29-1|NA|TRBD2|TRBJ2-1
TGCAGCGTTGTAGACGGGAGGTCGGGTGAGCAGTTCTTC
CSVVDGRSGEQFF
>TRBV7-3|NA|NA|TRBJ2-7
TGTGCCAGCAGCTTAGGTACACCCATCGAGAACTACGAGCAGTACTTC
CASSLGTPIENYEQYF